This paragraph covers one T cell receptor beta chain sequence. The sample comes from a study of CD8+CD57+ T cells in acquired aplastic anemia. Study background: DNA recovered from sorted CD4+ and CD8+ cells had a mean of approximately 3.4 ug.

In germline, CDR1 is KGHDR, CDR2 SFDVKD. The V and J ends lost 5 bases and 6 bases respectively, with 17 bases between them. The CDR3 consists of 15 residues. Profiling that covered TCR beta VDJ and CDR3 relied on genomic DNA as its template. TCRdb independently ran MiXCR on the reads; one entry per CDR3 protein. The data contain about 160,000 distinct CDR3 sequences, roughly 45% of them seen just once; the ten biggest clones take up approximately 1%. The sequencing input was sorted CD4+, CD8+, or CD8+CD57+ T cells (not recorded which) from PBMCs. The receptor's source is a human donor in good health. V usage is TRBV24-1 and J usage is TRBJ2-3; D perhaps matches TRBD2 (6 bases). The CDR3 nucleotides read TGTGCCACCAGTGGGGTTGCGGGACCCGGGGATACGCAGTATTTT. This encodes CATSGVAGPGDTQYF.